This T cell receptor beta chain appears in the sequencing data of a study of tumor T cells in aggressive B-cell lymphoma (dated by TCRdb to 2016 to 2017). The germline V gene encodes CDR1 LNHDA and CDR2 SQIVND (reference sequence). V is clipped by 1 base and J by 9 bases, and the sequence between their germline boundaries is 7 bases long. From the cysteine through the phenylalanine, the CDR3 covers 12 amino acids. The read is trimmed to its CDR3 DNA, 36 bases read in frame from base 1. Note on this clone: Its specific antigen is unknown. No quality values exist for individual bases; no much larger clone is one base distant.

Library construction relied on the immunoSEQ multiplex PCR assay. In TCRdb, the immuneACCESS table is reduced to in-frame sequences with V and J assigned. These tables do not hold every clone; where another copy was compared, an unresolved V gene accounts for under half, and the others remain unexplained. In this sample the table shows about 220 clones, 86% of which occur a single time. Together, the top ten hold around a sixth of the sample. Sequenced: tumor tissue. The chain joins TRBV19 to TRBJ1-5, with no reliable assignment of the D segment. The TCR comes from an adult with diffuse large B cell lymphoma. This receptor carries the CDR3 CASSIVGRPQHF. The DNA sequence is TGTGCCAGTAGTATAGTCGGGAGGCCCCAGCATTTT.